What follows are 7 T cell receptor beta chains derived from one specimen sequenced in a study of T-cell reconstitution after alpha-beta-depleted transplantation in children. Unique molecular identifiers tagged the TCRbeta library. Using its own MiXCR run on the PCR reads, TCRdb lists one record per CDR3 protein. The sample holds tens of thousands of distinct CDR3 sequences, roughly 45% seen once. The sequencing used PBMCs, mostly from graft donor cells, collected 360 days after TCRalphabeta/CD19-depleted stem cell transplant. The receptors shown here come from a male patient younger than 18 who had a stem cell transplant for acute lymphoblastic leukemia, so the T cells may come from the graft donor.

The CDR3 region is CASSSSGDGTDTQYF. As DNA, the CDR3 is TGTGCCAGCAGTTCTAGCGGAGATGGCACAGATACGCAGTATTTT. The chain has TRBV12-3 or TRBV12-4 and TRBJ2-3; TRBD2 matches 7 bases. This CDR3 has 15 amino acids. The V gene end was trimmed by 4 bases and the J gene end by 1 base; junction bases not matched to a gene: 5.

V gene TRBV7-2 combines with J gene TRBJ2-7, with D unclear. CDR3 size: 11 residues. Germline CDR1 SGHTA, CDR2 FQGNSA. V was shortened by 3 bases and J by 7 bases, with 7 bases between the two germline ends. CDR3 protein: CASSFLGEQYF. The CDR3 DNA sequence: TGTGCCAGCAGCTTCTTAGGGGAGCAGTACTTC.

This clonotype was found a few times. The gene calls are TRBV24-1 and TRBJ2-1; perhaps TRBD1 as D (6 bases). Trimming cost V 4 bases and J 6 bases, with 18 bases left between them. This CDR3 is 16 amino acids long. Looked up from germline, CDR1 is KGHDR and CDR2 is SFDVKD. CDR3 nucleotide sequence: TGTGCCACCAGTGACCCCGACAGGAGCCACTTCAATGAGCAGTTCTTC. Translated, it gives CATSDPDRSHFNEQFF.

The rearrangement joins TRBV29-1 to TRBJ2-5, with 8 bases lining up with TRBD1. CDR1 SQVTM and CDR2 ANQGSEA come from the germline V gene. After removal of 7 bases from V and 1 base from J, the junction contained 5 bases not matched to a gene. The CDR3 contains 13 residues. The CDR3 nucleotides are TGCAGCGCCCAGGACAGGGTCCAAGAGACCCAGTACTTC. Translated, it gives CSAQDRVQETQYF.

This clonotype has at least ten counts. The V gene is TRBV6-5, the J gene TRBJ2-5; 7 nucleotides agree with TRBD2. Per germline, CDR1 MNHEY and CDR2 SVGAGI. With V trimmed by 1 base and J by 1 base, 3 bases remained unmatched. This CDR3 is 15 amino acids long. CDR3 sequence reads: CASSYFSGGQETQYF. As DNA, the CDR3 is TGTGCCAGCAGTTACTTCTCGGGGGGCCAAGAGACCCAGTACTTC.

The CDR3 spells CASSLRQGGETQYF. DNA of the CDR3: TGTGCCAGCAGTTTAAGGCAGGGGGGAGAGACCCAGTACTTC. The chain uses TRBV27 and TRBJ2-5, with D possibly being TRBD1 (7 bases). V was cut by 2 bases and J by 4 bases, with 11 bases left in between. Per the germline V gene, CDR1 is MNHEY and CDR2 is SMNVEV (reference sequence). The CDR3 length is 14 residues.

The rearrangement joins TRBV29-1 to TRBJ2-7; D uncertain. The germline CDR1 and CDR2 sequences are SQVTM and ANQGSEA. Trimming shortened V by 7 bases and J by 6 bases, and 19 bases separated the two germline ends. The CDR3 is 13 amino acids. The CDR3, as DNA: TGCAGCGGTTCCGGGCCTCTAGGGTTCGAGCAGTACTTC. Its protein product is CSGSGPLGFEQYF.